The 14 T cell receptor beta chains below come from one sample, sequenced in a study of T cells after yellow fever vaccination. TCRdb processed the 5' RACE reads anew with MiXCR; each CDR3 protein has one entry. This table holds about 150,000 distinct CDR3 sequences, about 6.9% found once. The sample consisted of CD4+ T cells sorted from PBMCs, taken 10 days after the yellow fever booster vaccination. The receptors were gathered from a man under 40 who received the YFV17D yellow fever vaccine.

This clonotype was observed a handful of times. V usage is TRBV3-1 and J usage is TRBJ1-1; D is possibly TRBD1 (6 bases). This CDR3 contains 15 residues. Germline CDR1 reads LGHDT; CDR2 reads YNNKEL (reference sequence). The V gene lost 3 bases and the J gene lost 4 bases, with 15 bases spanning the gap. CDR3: CASSQDPRGGTEAFF. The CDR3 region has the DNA TGTGCCAGCAGCCAGGACCCCAGGGGAGGCACTGAAGCTTTCTTT.

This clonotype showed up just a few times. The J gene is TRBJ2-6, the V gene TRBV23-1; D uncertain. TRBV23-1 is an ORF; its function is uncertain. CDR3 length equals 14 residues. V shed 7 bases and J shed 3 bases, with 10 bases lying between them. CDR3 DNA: TGCGCCAGCAACTACCGATGTGGGGCCAACGTCCTGACTTTC. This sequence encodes CASNYRCGANVLTF.

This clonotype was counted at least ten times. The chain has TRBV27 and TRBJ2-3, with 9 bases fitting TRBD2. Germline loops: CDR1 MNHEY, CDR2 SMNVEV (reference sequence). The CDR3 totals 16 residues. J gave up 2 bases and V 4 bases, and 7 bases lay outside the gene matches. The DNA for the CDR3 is TGTGCCAGCAGTTCCCCGACTAGCGGATTCACAGATACGCAGTATTTT. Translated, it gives CASSSPTSGFTDTQYF.

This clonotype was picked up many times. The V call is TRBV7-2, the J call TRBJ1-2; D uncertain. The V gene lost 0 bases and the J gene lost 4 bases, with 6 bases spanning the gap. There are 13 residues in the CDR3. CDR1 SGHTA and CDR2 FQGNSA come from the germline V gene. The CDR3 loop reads CASSLAEGYGYTF. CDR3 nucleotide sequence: TGTGCCAGCAGCTTAGCAGAGGGCTATGGCTACACCTTC. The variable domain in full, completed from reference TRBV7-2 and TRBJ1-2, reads GAGVSQSPSNKVTEKGKDVELRCDPISGHTALYWYRQSLGQGLEFLIYFQGNSAPDKSGLPSDRFSAERTGGSVSTLTIQRTQQEDSAVYLCASSLAEGYGYTFGSGTRLTVV.

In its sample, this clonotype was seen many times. Here the CDR3 DNA reads TGCAGTGCGCCGCGGGAGGGGGCGGATACGCAGTATTTT. This translates into CSAPREGADTQYF. This chain uses TRBV20-1 with TRBJ2-3, with 9 bases fitting TRBD2. The CDR3 contains 13 residues. The trim removed 6 bases at V and 6 bases at J, leaving 7 bases unmatched. Germline V gives CDR1 DFQATT, CDR2 SNEGSKA (reference sequence).

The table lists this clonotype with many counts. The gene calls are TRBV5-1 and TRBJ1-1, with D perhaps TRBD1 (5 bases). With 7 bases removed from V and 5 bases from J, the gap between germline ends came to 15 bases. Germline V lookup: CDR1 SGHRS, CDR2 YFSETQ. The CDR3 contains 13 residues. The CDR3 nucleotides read TGCGCCAGCTATCCGGGACCGGGAACTGAAGCTTTCTTT. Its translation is CASYPGPGTEAFF.

The DNA for the CDR3 is TGTGCCAGCAGCCAAGAAGGGGACATCGGGAATGAGCAGTTCTTC. Its protein is CASSQEGDIGNEQFF. The chain uses TRBV4-2 and TRBJ2-1; possible D gene TRBD1, 6 bases. The CDR3 has 15 amino acids. Trimming left V 0 bases short and J 7 bases short, with 13 bases between. CDR1 is LGHNA, CDR2 YNFKEQ, per germline.

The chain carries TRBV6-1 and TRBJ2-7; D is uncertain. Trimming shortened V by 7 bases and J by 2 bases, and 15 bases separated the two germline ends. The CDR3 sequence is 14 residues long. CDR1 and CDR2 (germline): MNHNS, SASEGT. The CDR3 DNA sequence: TGTGCCAGCATGTATCAGGACGGAGCCTACGAGCAGTACTTC. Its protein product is CASMYQDGAYEQYF.

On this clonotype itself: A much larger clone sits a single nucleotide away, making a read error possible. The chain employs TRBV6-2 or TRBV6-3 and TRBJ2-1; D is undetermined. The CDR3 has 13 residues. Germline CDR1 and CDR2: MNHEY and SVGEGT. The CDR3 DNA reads TGTGCCAGCAGTTTATATTTTTACAATGAGCAGCTCTTC. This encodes CASSLYFYNEQLF.

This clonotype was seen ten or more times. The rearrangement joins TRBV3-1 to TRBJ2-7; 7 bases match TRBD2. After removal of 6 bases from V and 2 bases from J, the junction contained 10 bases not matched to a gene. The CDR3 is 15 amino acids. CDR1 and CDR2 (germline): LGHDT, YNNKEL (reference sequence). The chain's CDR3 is CASSPTPGGPYEQYF. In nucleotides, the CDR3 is TGTGCCAGCAGTCCTACGCCGGGGGGACCCTACGAGCAGTACTTC.

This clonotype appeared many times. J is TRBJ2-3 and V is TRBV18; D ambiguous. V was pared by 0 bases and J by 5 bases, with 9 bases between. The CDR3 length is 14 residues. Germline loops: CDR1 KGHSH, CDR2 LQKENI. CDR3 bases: TGTGCCAGCTCACCACCGGGAACGAGAGATACGCAGTATTTT. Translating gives CASSPPGTRDTQYF.

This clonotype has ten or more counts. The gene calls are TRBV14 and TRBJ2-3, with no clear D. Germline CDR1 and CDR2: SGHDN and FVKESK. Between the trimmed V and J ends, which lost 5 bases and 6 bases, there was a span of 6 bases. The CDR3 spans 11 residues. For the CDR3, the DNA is TGTGCCAGCAGCAACCGGGATACGCAGTATTTT. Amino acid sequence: CASSNRDTQYF.

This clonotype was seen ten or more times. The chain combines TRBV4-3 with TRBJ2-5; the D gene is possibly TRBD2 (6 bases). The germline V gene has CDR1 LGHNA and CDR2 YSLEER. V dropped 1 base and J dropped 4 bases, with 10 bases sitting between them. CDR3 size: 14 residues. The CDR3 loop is CASSQATGVETQYF. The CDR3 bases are TGCGCCAGCAGCCAAGCGACGGGAGTAGAGACCCAGTACTTC.

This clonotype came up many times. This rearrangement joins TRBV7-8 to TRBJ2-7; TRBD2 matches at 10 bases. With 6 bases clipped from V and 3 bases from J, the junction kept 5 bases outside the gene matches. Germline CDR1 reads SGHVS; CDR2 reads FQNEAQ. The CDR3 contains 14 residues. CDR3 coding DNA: TGTGCCAGCAGGCCTAGCGGGAGAGGCTACGAGCAGTACTTC. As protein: CASRPSGRGYEQYF.